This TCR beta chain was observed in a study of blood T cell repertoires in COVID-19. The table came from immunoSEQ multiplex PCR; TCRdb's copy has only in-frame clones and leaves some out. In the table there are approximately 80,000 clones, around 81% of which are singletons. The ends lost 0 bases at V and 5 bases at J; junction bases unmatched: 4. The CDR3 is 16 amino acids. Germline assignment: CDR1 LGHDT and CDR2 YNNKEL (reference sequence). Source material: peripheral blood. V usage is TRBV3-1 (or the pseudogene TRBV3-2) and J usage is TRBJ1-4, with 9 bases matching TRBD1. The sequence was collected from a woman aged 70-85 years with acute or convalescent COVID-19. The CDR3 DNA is TGTGCCAGCAGCCAAGACACAGGGGGCGTGAATGAAAAACTGTTTTTT. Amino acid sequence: CASSQDTGGVNEKLFF.